This T cell receptor (beta chain) was observed in a study of human T cells and chemical hapten exposure. Study at large: Small differences in pooled library volume mainly drove the variation in TCR yields per sample.

This clonotype was seen more than once but under ten times. Time point described: patch test 3, about 24 weeks after DPC sensitization. As to treatment: therapeutic diphenylcyclopropenone sensitization with weekly scalp DPC. TCRdb independently ran MiXCR on the RACE reads; one entry per CDR3 protein. Of over 55,000 distinct CDR3 sequences listed, 11% are singletons. Material: whole blood, obtained in connection with sensitization to the hapten diphenylcyclopropenone (DPC). The receptor comes from a woman aged 50 to 60 with alopecia areata. Some clones in this sample may be carry-over from other donors' samples.

The CDR3 here is CASSLHRAILNSPLHF. Written as DNA, the CDR3 is TGTGCCAGCAGCTTACACAGGGCTATATTGAATTCACCCCTCCACTTT. The chain joins TRBV7-2 to TRBJ1-6; tentatively, D is TRBD1 (6 bases). The CDR3 runs 16 residues. Germline CDR1 and CDR2: SGHTA and FQGNSA. The ends were cut back, 2 bases at V and 7 bases at J, with 15 bases in the middle.